These T cell receptor beta chains were read from a single sample in a study of blood T cell repertoires in COVID-19. TCRdb keeps only in-frame clones here, not all; method: immunoSEQ multiplex PCR. The table has some 120,000 clones, around four fifths seen once. Input material: peripheral blood. The receptors were sampled from a human donor in a cohort sampled during active COVID-19. Both conserved end residues are part of each CDR3. Fields, in order: CDR3 protein, CDR3 DNA, J gene, V gene, D gene, clone size. A D gene is named only where the DNA matches it firmly. Not every row has a clone size; where given, it reads once, few, many or a size class.

cdr3_aa: CASSYSTGGSYNEQFF
cdr3_nt: TGTGCCAGCAGTTACTCGACCGGGGGGTCCTACAATGAGCAGTTCTTC
j_call: TRBJ2-1
v_call: TRBV6-5
d_call: TRBD2
clone_size: once

cdr3_aa: CASSLSRDWGTEAFF
cdr3_nt: TGCGCCAGCAGCTTGTCGAGGGACTGGGGCACTGAAGCTTTCTTT
j_call: TRBJ1-1
v_call: TRBV5-1
d_call: NA
clone_size: NA

cdr3_aa: CASSFSGEETQYF
cdr3_nt: TGTGCCAGCAGCTTTAGCGGGGAAGAGACCCAGTACTTC
j_call: TRBJ2-5
v_call: TRBV6-2/TRBV6-3
d_call: TRBD2
clone_size: NA

cdr3_aa: CASRSGDTQYF
cdr3_nt: TGTGCCAGTAGGTCAGGGGATACGCAGTATTTT
j_call: TRBJ2-3
v_call: TRBV19
d_call: NA
clone_size: NA

cdr3_aa: CASRRDRNYGYTF
cdr3_nt: TGTGCCAGCAGGAGGGACAGGAACTATGGCTACACCTTC
j_call: TRBJ1-2
v_call: TRBV2
d_call: TRBD1
clone_size: NA

cdr3_aa: CASSLRRTGGSAEAFF
cdr3_nt: TGTGCCAGCAGTTTACGTCGGACAGGTGGATCGGCTGAAGCTTTCTTT
j_call: TRBJ1-1
v_call: TRBV28
d_call: TRBD1
clone_size: once

cdr3_aa: CASSPPGQGAGGAFF
cdr3_nt: TGTGCCAGCTCACCACCGGGACAGGGGGCTGGGGGAGCTTTCTTT
j_call: TRBJ1-1
v_call: TRBV18
d_call: TRBD1
clone_size: NA

cdr3_aa: CASSHRGFGQPQHF
cdr3_nt: TGTGCCAGCAGCCATAGAGGGTTTGGACAGCCCCAGCATTTT
j_call: TRBJ1-5
v_call: TRBV3-1/TRBV3-2
d_call: NA
clone_size: NA

cdr3_aa: CASSQRVGPGGPEKLFF
cdr3_nt: TGTGCCAGCAGCCAAAGAGTAGGACCAGGGGGACCTGAAAAACTGTTTTTT
j_call: TRBJ1-4
v_call: TRBV9
d_call: TRBD1
clone_size: NA

cdr3_aa: CASSLTRQGRNIQYF
cdr3_nt: TGTGCCAGCAGCCTGACCCGACAGGGACGGAACATTCAGTACTTC
j_call: TRBJ2-4
v_call: TRBV5-6
d_call: TRBD1
clone_size: NA

cdr3_aa: CASSLMTGGIKRSYNEQFF
cdr3_nt: TGTGCCAGCAGTCTGATGACGGGGGGCATCAAAAGGTCCTACAATGAGCAGTTCTTC
j_call: TRBJ2-1
v_call: TRBV7-6
d_call: NA
clone_size: NA

cdr3_aa: CASSGTGPTIYF
cdr3_nt: TGTGCCAGCAGCGGGACAGGGCCTACCATATATTTT
j_call: TRBJ1-3
v_call: TRBV11-2
d_call: TRBD1
clone_size: NA

cdr3_aa: CASRGPKSEQYF
cdr3_nt: TGTGCCAGCAGGGGCCCTAAATCCGAGCAGTACTTC
j_call: TRBJ2-7
v_call: TRBV28
d_call: NA
clone_size: NA

cdr3_aa: CASSYGGWFMNTEAFF
cdr3_nt: TGCGCCAGCAGTTACGGGGGTTGGTTTATGAACACTGAAGCTTTCTTT
j_call: TRBJ1-1
v_call: TRBV5-1
d_call: NA
clone_size: NA

cdr3_aa: CASSLVPGGIGMNTEAFF
cdr3_nt: TGTGCCAGCAGCTTGGTTCCAGGGGGTATCGGAATGAACACTGAAGCTTTCTTT
j_call: TRBJ1-1
v_call: TRBV5-5
d_call: TRBD1
clone_size: NA

cdr3_aa: CASKRGMGSPLHF
cdr3_nt: TGTGCCAGCAAGAGGGGGATGGGTTCACCCCTCCACTTT
j_call: TRBJ1-6
v_call: TRBV28
d_call: NA
clone_size: NA

cdr3_aa: CATSVPGLRGGETQYF
cdr3_nt: TGTGCCACCAGTGTTCCCGGGCTTAGGGGGGGAGAGACCCAGTACTTC
j_call: TRBJ2-5
v_call: TRBV24-1
d_call: NA
clone_size: NA

cdr3_aa: CASLQTGRTEAFF
cdr3_nt: TGTGCCAGCCTCCAGACAGGGCGGACTGAAGCTTTCTTT
j_call: TRBJ1-1
v_call: TRBV18
d_call: TRBD1
clone_size: NA

cdr3_aa: CAISGALHTEAFF
cdr3_nt: TGTGCCATCAGTGGGGCCCTCCACACTGAAGCTTTCTTT
j_call: TRBJ1-1
v_call: TRBV10-3
d_call: NA
clone_size: NA

cdr3_aa: CASEKPGARGTEAFF
cdr3_nt: TGTGCCAGCGAAAAACCAGGGGCGAGAGGCACTGAAGCTTTCTTT
j_call: TRBJ1-1
v_call: TRBV28
d_call: NA
clone_size: NA

cdr3_aa: CAISDLSSRYEQYF
cdr3_nt: TGTGCCATCAGTGACCTATCCTCACGCTACGAGCAGTACTTC
j_call: TRBJ2-7
v_call: TRBV10-3
d_call: NA
clone_size: NA

cdr3_aa: CSASTLAGTEQFF
cdr3_nt: TGCAGTGCTAGTACCCTAGCGGGAACTGAGCAGTTCTTC
j_call: TRBJ2-1
v_call: TRBV20-1
d_call: TRBD2
clone_size: few

cdr3_aa: CASTSGSISYEQYF
cdr3_nt: TGTGCCAGCACTAGCGGGAGTATCTCCTACGAGCAGTACTTC
j_call: TRBJ2-7
v_call: TRBV27
d_call: TRBD2
clone_size: few

cdr3_aa: CASVARGIPVGTQYF
cdr3_nt: TGTGCCAGTGTTGCTCGGGGTATTCCGGTGGGGACCCAGTACTTC
j_call: TRBJ2-5
v_call: TRBV2
d_call: NA
clone_size: NA

cdr3_aa: CASSFSSNQPQHF
cdr3_nt: TGTGCCAGCAGCTTCTCTAGCAATCAGCCCCAGCATTTT
j_call: TRBJ1-5
v_call: TRBV7-6
d_call: NA
clone_size: NA

cdr3_aa: CASSSLGSTNTGELFF
cdr3_nt: TGTGCCAGCAGTTCTCTGGGTAGCACGAACACCGGGGAGCTGTTTTTT
j_call: TRBJ2-2
v_call: TRBV6-2/TRBV6-3
d_call: NA
clone_size: NA

cdr3_aa: CASISLDRGQETQYF
cdr3_nt: TGTGCCAGCATCTCATTAGACAGGGGGCAAGAGACCCAGTACTTC
j_call: TRBJ2-5
v_call: TRBV5-6
d_call: TRBD1
clone_size: NA

cdr3_aa: CASSYSGSSYEQYF
cdr3_nt: TGTGCCAGCAGTTATAGCGGAAGCTCCTACGAGCAGTACTTC
j_call: TRBJ2-7
v_call: TRBV6-2/TRBV6-3
d_call: NA
clone_size: NA

cdr3_aa: CASRDGREEWTGELFF
cdr3_nt: TGTGCCAGTAGGGACGGGAGGGAGGAGTGGACCGGGGAGCTGTTTTTT
j_call: TRBJ2-2
v_call: TRBV19
d_call: TRBD2
clone_size: NA

cdr3_aa: CASSLWGQQGIIETQYF
cdr3_nt: TGTGCCAGCAGCTTGTGGGGTCAGCAGGGTATCATAGAGACCCAGTACTTC
j_call: TRBJ2-5
v_call: TRBV5-6
d_call: NA
clone_size: few

cdr3_aa: CASSFSGNTGELFF
cdr3_nt: TGTGCCAGCAGCTTTAGCGGGAACACCGGGGAGCTGTTTTTT
j_call: TRBJ2-2
v_call: TRBV7-2
d_call: NA
clone_size: NA

cdr3_aa: CASSPDPGQETQYF
cdr3_nt: TGTGCCAGCAGCCCAGACCCAGGTCAAGAGACCCAGTACTTC
j_call: TRBJ2-5
v_call: TRBV9
d_call: NA
clone_size: NA

cdr3_aa: CASSQRRGTAYEQYF
cdr3_nt: TGTGCCAGCAGCCAACGGAGAGGGACAGCATACGAGCAGTACTTC
j_call: TRBJ2-7
v_call: TRBV14
d_call: TRBD1
clone_size: NA

cdr3_aa: CASSLRDSNYGYTF
cdr3_nt: TGTGCCAGCAGTCTACGGGACAGTAACTATGGCTACACCTTC
j_call: TRBJ1-2
v_call: TRBV27
d_call: TRBD1
clone_size: few

cdr3_aa: CASSYFGEGNEQYF
cdr3_nt: TGTGCCAGCAGTTACTTCGGGGAGGGGAACGAGCAGTACTTC
j_call: TRBJ2-7
v_call: TRBV6-5
d_call: TRBD2
clone_size: NA

cdr3_aa: CASSLEPAGEQYF
cdr3_nt: TGTGCCAGCAGCTTAGAACCGGCGGGGGAGCAGTACTTC
j_call: TRBJ2-7
v_call: TRBV7-2
d_call: NA
clone_size: NA

cdr3_aa: CASGGQAANQPQHF
cdr3_nt: TGTGCCAGTGGGGGACAGGCCGCTAATCAGCCCCAGCATTTT
j_call: TRBJ1-5
v_call: TRBV19
d_call: TRBD1
clone_size: few

cdr3_aa: CAIRGTVSYEQYF
cdr3_nt: TGTGCCATCAGGGGGACAGTATCCTACGAGCAGTACTTC
j_call: TRBJ2-7
v_call: TRBV10-3
d_call: TRBD1
clone_size: NA

cdr3_aa: CASSLEQGAWYEQYF
cdr3_nt: TGCGCCAGCAGCTTGGAACAGGGGGCTTGGTACGAGCAGTACTTC
j_call: TRBJ2-7
v_call: TRBV5-1
d_call: TRBD1
clone_size: few

cdr3_aa: CASSGQGTSTGELFF
cdr3_nt: TGTGCCAGCAGTGGGCAGGGTACGAGCACCGGGGAGCTGTTTTTT
j_call: TRBJ2-2
v_call: TRBV25-1
d_call: NA
clone_size: NA

cdr3_aa: CASSLGGTASNNEQFF
cdr3_nt: TGTGCCAGCAGCTTGGGGGGGACAGCGTCCAACAATGAGCAGTTCTTC
j_call: TRBJ2-1
v_call: TRBV5-4
d_call: TRBD1
clone_size: NA

cdr3_aa: CASSLTGGPQETQYF
cdr3_nt: TGTGCCAGCAGCCTCACAGGGGGCCCTCAAGAGACCCAGTACTTC
j_call: TRBJ2-5
v_call: TRBV2
d_call: TRBD1
clone_size: NA

cdr3_aa: CAISESRQVYEQYF
cdr3_nt: TGTGCCATCAGTGAGTCCCGACAGGTCTACGAGCAGTACTTC
j_call: TRBJ2-7
v_call: TRBV10-3
d_call: NA
clone_size: NA

cdr3_aa: CASSIGGGANIQYF
cdr3_nt: TGTGCCAGTAGTATTGGCGGCGGGGCCAACATTCAGTACTTC
j_call: TRBJ2-4
v_call: TRBV19
d_call: NA
clone_size: NA

cdr3_aa: CASSLVSGGVGTEAFF
cdr3_nt: TGTGCCAGCAGCTTAGTCTCCGGGGGGGTCGGCACTGAAGCTTTCTTT
j_call: TRBJ1-1
v_call: TRBV7-2
d_call: NA
clone_size: NA

cdr3_aa: CASSLWSSSYNEQFF
cdr3_nt: TGCGCCAGCAGCTTATGGTCTAGCTCCTACAATGAGCAGTTCTTC
j_call: TRBJ2-1
v_call: TRBV5-1
d_call: NA
clone_size: NA

cdr3_aa: CASSTRGSSYGYTF
cdr3_nt: TGTGCCAGCAGTACGCGGGGGTCTAGCTATGGCTACACCTTC
j_call: TRBJ1-2
v_call: TRBV2
d_call: NA
clone_size: NA

cdr3_aa: CASRYRDTQYF
cdr3_nt: TGTGCCAGCAGGTACAGGGATACGCAGTATTTT
j_call: TRBJ2-3
v_call: TRBV2
d_call: NA
clone_size: few

cdr3_aa: CASSISGGNEKLFF
cdr3_nt: TGTGCCAGCAGCATAAGCGGGGGTAATGAAAAACTGTTTTTT
j_call: TRBJ1-4
v_call: TRBV7-2
d_call: NA
clone_size: NA

cdr3_aa: CASSSNRDEQFF
cdr3_nt: TGTGCCAGCTCATCAAACAGAGATGAGCAGTTCTTC
j_call: TRBJ2-1
v_call: TRBV18
d_call: NA
clone_size: NA

cdr3_aa: CAISVDRGNIQYF
cdr3_nt: TGTGCCATCAGTGTCGACAGGGGAAACATTCAGTACTTC
j_call: TRBJ2-4
v_call: TRBV10-3
d_call: TRBD1
clone_size: NA

cdr3_aa: CSASRGDNYGYTF
cdr3_nt: TGCAGTGCTAGTCGCGGGGATAACTATGGCTACACCTTC
j_call: TRBJ1-2
v_call: TRBV20-1
d_call: NA
clone_size: NA

cdr3_aa: CASSPTSELGTQYF
cdr3_nt: TGTGCCAGCAGCCCGACTAGCGAGCTCGGCACCCAGTACTTC
j_call: TRBJ2-5
v_call: TRBV9
d_call: TRBD2
clone_size: NA